What follows are 26 T cell receptor beta chains derived from one specimen sequenced in a study of T cell repertoires and HLA-DP antigens. The meaning of this label is: CD137+ CD4 T cells sorted after culture with HeLa expressing allogeneic HLA-DP. Retrovirally transduced HeLa cells with HLA-DPA1/DPB1, HLA-DM, invariant chain and CD80 served as stimulators. After roughly 15 days, CD4+ cells were restimulated approximately 25 h with the same allogeneic DPB1. Data came from immunoSEQ multiplex PCR; TCRdb stores just in-frame clones and leaves some out. In the table there are around 700 clones, roughly three fifths of which are singletons. The source material was alloreactive CD137+ CD4+ T cells from cultured PBMCs. Specified subset: CD137+ CD4+ cells sorted after 20 to 30 h restimulation with the allogeneic HLA-DP-expressing HeLa cells. The receptors were sampled from a woman between 18 and 29 years old in good health and CMV-seronegative.

A remark on this clone: A far more abundant clone sits one base away, making this likely a read error. The chain employs TRBV7-3 and TRBJ1-2; D is unclear. This CDR3 is built from 15 residues. The V and J ends lost 2 bases and 5 bases respectively, with 15 bases between them. CDR1 is SGHTA and CDR2 is FQGTGA in the germline V gene. The CDR3 DNA sequence: TGTGCCAGCAGCTTACGTTTGGCAACCTTATATGGCTACACCTTC. This sequence encodes CASSLRLATLYGYTF.

V gene TRBV6-9 combines with J gene TRBJ1-4; D gene unclear. Germline V gives CDR1 MNHGY, CDR2 SVAAGI. With 9 bases removed from V and 5 bases from J, the gap between germline ends came to 16 bases. This CDR3 comprises 14 residues. Here the CDR3 reads CASKGSVWNEKLFF. CDR3 in DNA: TGTGCCAGTAAAGGGAGTGTATGGAATGAAAAACTGTTTTTT.

This sequence joins TRBV4-3 and TRBJ2-2; D may be TRBD1 (6 bases). CDR1 LGHNA and CDR2 YSLEER come from the germline V gene. This CDR3 comprises 16 residues. The V end was cut by 1 base, the J end by 3 bases, with 12 bases between. The CDR3 DNA reads TGCGCCAGCAGCCAAGTGGCTAGGGGGTACACCGGGGAGCTGTTTTTT. It encodes CASSQVARGYTGELFF.

This clone was seen a few times. The V and J genes are TRBV7-2 and TRBJ2-7; TRBD1 might be the D (5 bases). The V end lost 5 bases, the J end lost 6 bases, and 11 bases lay between the germline ends. This CDR3 spans 12 amino acids. CDR1 and CDR2 (germline): SGHTA, FQGNSA. As DNA, the CDR3 is TGTGCCAGCAGCCCTCGAACAGGCGAGCAGTACTTC. Protein sequence: CASSPRTGEQYF.

J is TRBJ2-4 and V is TRBV28; D remains unclear. The CDR3 contains 16 residues. Deletions cut 6 bases from V and 2 bases from J, with 17 bases between. Germline V gene sequence: CDR1 MDHEN, CDR2 SYDVKM. The CDR3 sequence: CASSRTGLLTKNIQYF. The CDR3 DNA reads TGTGCCAGCAGCCGGACCGGGCTGCTAACCAAAAACATTCAGTACTTC. The whole variable domain, filled in from reference TRBV28 and TRBJ2-4, reads DVKVTQSSRYLVKRTGEKVFLECVQDMDHENMFWYRQDPGLGLRLIYFSYDVKMKEKGDIPEGYSVSREKKERFSLILESASTNQTSMYLCASSRTGLLTKNIQYFGAGTRLSVL.

The chain couples TRBV10-2 to TRBJ2-1; D not certain. Germline V lookup: CDR1 WSHSY, CDR2 SAAADI. V was trimmed by 0 bases and J by 0 bases, leaving 6 bases between them. CDR3 length: 15 amino acids. Here the CDR3 DNA reads TGCGCCAGCAGTGAGTCCTGGAGCTCCTACAATGAGCAGTTCTTC. Protein product: CASSESWSSYNEQFF.

The chain has TRBV13 and TRBJ2-7, with D possibly being TRBD1 (5 bases). The V end was cut by 3 bases, the J end by 6 bases, with 12 bases between. Looked up from germline, CDR1 is PRHDT and CDR2 is FYEKMQ (reference sequence). This CDR3 is 13 amino acids long. The DNA of the CDR3 is TGTGCCAGCAGCTTGGCAGGGCGTCTCGAGCAGTACGTC. This gives the protein CASSLAGRLEQYV.

A few counts support this clone. The chain combines TRBV7-9 with TRBJ2-1; TRBD1 or TRBD2 may be the D gene (6 bases each). The CDR3 loop spans 16 amino acids. Germline loops: CDR1 SEHNR, CDR2 FQNEAQ (reference sequence). V shed 4 bases and J shed 4 bases, with 17 bases lying between them. CDR3 sequence (DNA): TGTGCCAGCAGCTGGGGGGACCGGGACATATACAATGAGCAGTTCTTC. This sequence encodes CASSWGDRDIYNEQFF.

The chain carries TRBV29-1 and TRBJ1-2, with a tentative D call TRBD1 (6 bases). CDR1 is SQVTM and CDR2 is ANQGSEA in the germline V gene. The CDR3 covers 14 residues. V lost 7 bases and J 0 bases, leaving 15 bases between the germline ends. The chain's CDR3 is CSAPWGPSNYGYTF. CDR3 coding DNA: TGCAGCGCCCCATGGGGGCCGTCTAACTATGGCTACACCTTC.

The chain links TRBV11-1 to TRBJ1-1; possible D gene TRBD1, 6 bases. Germline CDR1 reads SGHAT; CDR2 reads FQDESV (reference sequence). Between the trimmed V and J ends, which lost 2 bases and 3 bases, there was a span of 13 bases. The CDR3 covers 15 residues. The CDR3 bases are TGTGCCAGCAGCTTATGGGGGGCCGGGGACACTGAAGCTTTCTTT. Encoded protein: CASSLWGAGDTEAFF.

This chain joins TRBV11-1 and TRBJ2-5; D not resolved. With 5 bases removed from V and 4 bases from J, the gap between germline ends came to 11 bases. The CDR3 extends over 13 amino acids. CDR1 SGHAT and CDR2 FQDESV come from the germline V gene (reference sequence). The chain's CDR3 is CASSPEARETQYF. As DNA, the CDR3 is TGTGCCAGCAGCCCTGAGGCGCGAGAGACCCAGTACTTC.

This clone counts as large. CDR3 nucleotide sequence: TGTGCCAGCAGTTACGGGTTCGGGGGCTTGAATACGCAGTATTTT. Encoded protein: CASSYGFGGLNTQYF. The chain has TRBV6-6 and TRBJ2-3, with D perhaps matching TRBD1 or TRBD2 (6 bases each). Germline-derived CDR1 and CDR2 are MNHNY and SVGAGI (reference sequence). This CDR3 has 15 residues. The V and J ends lost 2 bases and 7 bases respectively, with 16 bases between them.

The genes are TRBV19 and TRBJ1-2; D uncertain. The CDR3 extends over 13 amino acids. The V end lost 4 bases, the J end lost 8 bases, and 14 bases lay between the germline ends. Germline assignment: CDR1 LNHDA and CDR2 SQIVND (reference sequence). The CDR3 loop is CASSRVQSSGYTF. In nucleotides, the CDR3 is TGTGCCAGTAGTAGGGTACAGTCTTCCGGCTACACCTTC.

The chain is built from TRBV29-1 and TRBJ1-2; a weak D match, TRBD1 (5 bases). CDR1 is SQVTM and CDR2 is ANQGSEA in the germline V gene. The CDR3 loop spans 13 amino acids. V lost 1 base and J 3 bases, leaving 9 bases between the germline ends. For the CDR3, the DNA is TGCAGCGTTGAAGCGGACACCTACTATGGCTACACCTTC. It is translated as CSVEADTYYGYTF.

V usage is TRBV6-1 and J usage is TRBJ2-7; a possible D gene is TRBD1 (6 bases). Trimming cost V 6 bases and J 2 bases, with 17 bases left between them. Germline V gene lookup returns CDR1 MNHNS and CDR2 SASEGT. The CDR3 length is 15 residues. CDR3 region: CASSYGVTGAYEQYF. CDR3 sequence (DNA): TGTGCCAGCAGCTACGGCGTGACAGGAGCCTACGAGCAGTACTTC.

This clone was found a few times. The genes are TRBV7-9 and TRBJ2-5, with 10 bases aligning to TRBD2. Germline V gene data show CDR1 as SEHNR and CDR2 as FQNEAQ (reference sequence). The CDR3 loop spans 15 amino acids. Germline trimming cut 5 bases from V and 4 bases from J; bases unmatched to any gene: 7. CDR3 loop: CASSPTLAGVETQYF. CDR3 coding DNA: TGTGCCAGCAGCCCCACCCTAGCGGGAGTAGAGACCCAGTACTTC.

This clone is large by share. The chain joins TRBV19 to TRBJ1-5; tentatively, D is TRBD1 (5 bases). The CDR3 totals 16 residues. CDR1 LNHDA and CDR2 SQIVND come from the germline V gene (reference sequence). Trimming shortened V by 5 bases and J by 2 bases, and 16 bases separated the two germline ends. The CDR3 DNA sequence: TGTGCCAGTAGTCCCGGGACCGCCTGGGGCAATCAGCCCCAGCATTTT. Protein sequence: CASSPGTAWGNQPQHF.

J is TRBJ1-5 and V is TRBV7-1; the match to TRBD1 covers 11 bases. TRBV7-1 is an ORF, and what it does is uncertain. CDR3 length equals 15 residues. Losses at the gene ends were 4 bases for V and 6 bases for J; bases not matched to a gene: 5. CDR3 in DNA: TGTGCCAGCAGCTTACGGGACAGGGGGGCTCAGCCCCAGCATTTT. Its translation is CASSLRDRGAQPQHF.

J is TRBJ2-5 and V is TRBV7-2; 7 bases agree with TRBD2. V lost 5 bases and J lost 4; bases outside the gene matches: 10. This CDR3 comprises 15 residues. CDR1 and CDR2 (germline): SGHTA, FQGNSA. CDR3: CASSRRGRGAETQYF. For the CDR3, the DNA is TGTGCCAGCAGCCGGCGGGGGAGAGGGGCAGAGACCCAGTACTTC.

This clone has only a few counts. The J gene is TRBJ1-2, the V gene TRBV9, with D possibly matching TRBD1 (5 bases). There are 15 residues in the CDR3. V was clipped by 0 bases and J by 5 bases, with 14 bases between them. Germline assignment: CDR1 SGDLS and CDR2 YYNGEE. The CDR3 sequence: CASSVAPARGYGYTF. CDR3 sequence (DNA): TGTGCCAGCAGCGTAGCTCCCGCCCGGGGGTATGGCTACACCTTC.

This clone turned up a few times. The chain has TRBV7-4 and TRBJ1-5; D is unclear. Trimming left V 6 bases short and J 2 bases short, with 8 bases between. Germline V gene sequence: CDR1 SGHVT, CDR2 SQSDAQ. This CDR3 has 13 amino acids. CDR3 DNA sequence: TGTGCCAGCAGTATGGAGGGCAATCAGCCCCAGCATTTT. It yields the protein CASSMEGNQPQHF.

This clone is judged large. This chain connects TRBV5-1 to TRBJ1-4; 7 bases agree with TRBD1. Germline CDR1 is SGHRS and CDR2 is YFSETQ. CDR3 length: 17 residues. Germline trimming cut 7 bases from V and 7 bases from J; bases unmatched to any gene: 19. The CDR3 protein is CASRTGPFPKIGEKLFF. The CDR3 nucleotides are TGCGCCAGCCGGACAGGTCCTTTCCCGAAGATCGGTGAAAAACTGTTTTTT.

This clone has just a few counts. The chain is built from TRBV7-9 and TRBJ1-2, with 7 bases identical to TRBD1. The V gene end was trimmed by 5 bases and the J gene end by 8 bases; junction bases not matched to a gene: 11. The CDR3 consists of 14 residues. The germline CDR1 and CDR2 sequences are SEHNR and FQNEAQ (reference sequence). CDR3 bases: TGTGCCAGCAGCCATGGACAGGCATCACAGGGCTACACCTTC. It yields the protein CASSHGQASQGYTF.

This clone was counted a few times. This chain links TRBV7-8 with TRBJ2-5, with 11 bases lining up with TRBD2. The CDR3 is 16 residues long. V dropped 1 base and J dropped 0; count of bases not matched to a gene: 1. Germline V CDR1 and CDR2: SGHVS, FQNEAQ. In DNA form, the CDR3 reads TGTGCCAGCAGCTTAGGGACTAGCGGGCACCAAGAGACCCAGTACTTC. It specifies CASSLGTSGHQETQYF.

The chain uses TRBV29-1 and TRBJ2-3, with TRBD1 identical over 8 bases. The CDR3 has 14 amino acids. The trim removed 4 bases at V and 3 bases at J, leaving 6 bases unmatched. Germline loops: CDR1 SQVTM, CDR2 ANQGSEA. CDR3 sequence (DNA): TGCAGCGTTGGCCAGGGGGCTCTTACAGATACGCAGTATTTT. Amino acid sequence: CSVGQGALTDTQYF.

This clone is termed large. The genes are TRBV18 and TRBJ1-3, with TRBD1 identical over 9 bases. Germline CDR1 reads KGHSH; CDR2 reads LQKENI. CDR3 size: 17 residues. The V gene end was trimmed by 5 bases and the J gene end by 0 bases; junction bases not matched to a gene: 8. CDR3 sequence (DNA): TGTGCCAGCTCATTTCTCTCGGGACAGGGCTCTGGAAACACCATATATTTT. Protein sequence: CASSFLSGQGSGNTIYF.